This is a list of T cell receptor beta chains from one sample in a study of blood T cell repertoires in COVID-19. The method was immunoSEQ multiplex PCR; TCRdb's version includes in-frame clones alone and lacks a portion of them. The table shows 30,000 or so clones, with roughly 88% occurring only once. The sequencing input was peripheral blood. The receptors come from a man aged 55 to 69 with COVID-19, enrolled during active disease. CDR3s include the opening cysteine and the closing phenylalanine or tryptophan. The D gene is left open where the match is weak. Size values are once, few and many counts, or a class for expanded clones, and some rows have none.

V gene	J gene	CDR3 length	D gene	clone size	CDR3 DNA	CDR3 protein
TRBV6-1	TRBJ1-1	13	.	.	TGTGCCAGCAGTGAGAGACAAAACACTGAAGCTTTCTTT	CASSERQNTEAFF
TRBV28	TRBJ1-2	11	.	.	TGTGCCTATGGGAGGGGCCTAGGCTACACCTTC	CAYGRGLGYTF
TRBV20-1	TRBJ2-1	14	.	.	TGCAGTGCTAGTAGCTCGGGACACACCAATGAGCAGTTCTTC	CSASSSGHTNEQFF
TRBV29-1	TRBJ1-3	14	.	.	TGCAGCGCCCATGGGGGCAGGGAAGGAAACACCATATATTTT	CSAHGGREGNTIYF
TRBV12-3/TRBV12-4	TRBJ1-2	13	TRBD1	.	TGTGCCAGCAGTGCGCGGACAGGGGGAGGCTACACCTTC	CASSARTGGGYTF
TRBV11-2	TRBJ2-7	15	TRBD1	.	TGTGCCAGCAGCTTAGATTGGGACAGCGTCTACGAGCAGTACTTC	CASSLDWDSVYEQYF
TRBV29-1	TRBJ1-1	15	.	once	TGCAGCGCCCCTAATTTTGAGGGTGGGAACACTGAAGCTTTCTTT	CSAPNFEGGNTEAFF
TRBV19	TRBJ2-5	13	.	.	TGTGCCAGCCGTTCGACTAGGAAAGAGACCCAGTACTTC	CASRSTRKETQYF
TRBV4-1	TRBJ2-7	15	TRBD1	.	TGCGCCAGCAGCCAAGAACGGGACAGGGCCTACGAGCAGTACTTC	CASSQERDRAYEQYF
TRBV10-3	TRBJ2-7	12	.	.	TGTGCCATCAGTGAGGCGGGGCCCGAGCAGTACTTC	CAISEAGPEQYF
TRBV9	TRBJ2-7	14	.	.	TGTGCCAGCAGCGTTGGGGACAACCTCTACGAGCAGTACTTC	CASSVGDNLYEQYF
TRBV30	TRBJ1-4	13	.	.	TGTGCCTGGAGTGTACCGGGGGGGGAAAAACTGTTTTTT	CAWSVPGGEKLFF
TRBV5-1	TRBJ1-2	13	.	few	TGCGCCAGCAGCTTGGCCGACAGTCATGGCTACACCTTC	CASSLADSHGYTF
TRBV6-1	TRBJ2-5	15	TRBD2	.	TGTGCCAGCAGTGAACTAGCGGGAGAACAAGAGACCCAGTACTTC	CASSELAGEQETQYF
TRBV11-3	TRBJ2-5	12	.	.	TGTGCCAGCGGACAGTTCCAAGAGACCCAGTACTTC	CASGQFQETQYF
TRBV29-1	TRBJ1-1	14	TRBD1	.	TGCAGCGTTGAAGATCCAGGACAGGTCGCTGAAGCTTTCTTT	CSVEDPGQVAEAFF
TRBV6-5	TRBJ1-1	13	.	.	TGTGCCAGCAGTTACACGGGTAACACTGAAGCTTTCTTT	CASSYTGNTEAFF
TRBV13	TRBJ1-1	16	.	once	TGTGCCAGCACCCACATCGGTCCAGGGATCGGCACTGAAGCTTTCTTT	CASTHIGPGIGTEAFF
TRBV11-2	TRBJ2-2	18	TRBD2	once	TGTGCCAGCAGCTTACAAGGACTAGCGGGAGGATATACCGGGGAGCTGTTTTTT	CASSLQGLAGGYTGELFF
TRBV28	TRBJ2-5	13	.	.	TGTGCCAGCAGCCCCGGGGGGCGCGAGACCCAGTACTTC	CASSPGGRETQYF
TRBV3-1/TRBV3-2	TRBJ1-1	13	TRBD1	.	TGTGCCAGCAGCCAAGATTCGACAGGGCGAGCTTTCTTT	CASSQDSTGRAFF
TRBV6-2/TRBV6-3	TRBJ2-5	16	.	.	TGTGCCAGCAGTTATACGCAGGGGCGATCCCAAGAGACCCAGTACTTC	CASSYTQGRSQETQYF
TRBV20-1	TRBJ2-7	10	.	.	TGCAGTGCTAGAGTTGGGAGGCAGTACTTC	CSARVGRQYF
TRBV6-5	TRBJ2-7	16	.	.	TGTGCCAGCAGTTACTCGATGGGAGGGGGAAGCTACGAGCAGTACTTC	CASSYSMGGGSYEQYF
TRBV12-3/TRBV12-4	TRBJ2-7	13	.	.	TGTGCCAGCAGTTTAGGGGCGAGCTACGAGCAGTACTTC	CASSLGASYEQYF
TRBV19	TRBJ2-7	14	TRBD1	once	TGTGCCAGTAGCGCCGGGACAGGGGGCGACGAGCAGTACTTC	CASSAGTGGDEQYF
TRBV19	TRBJ1-1	14	TRBD1	.	TGTGCCAGTAGCGGGACAGGGCCCCTGGGCGAAGCTTTCTTT	CASSGTGPLGEAFF
TRBV25-1	TRBJ2-2	14	.	.	TGTGCCAGTAAAGGAAGGGGGAACACCGGGGAGCTGTTTTTT	CASKGRGNTGELFF
TRBV30	TRBJ1-4	14	.	.	TGTGCCTGGAGTGTTGGCGGTGCTAATGAAAAACTGTTTTTT	CAWSVGGANEKLFF
TRBV28	TRBJ2-5	15	.	few	TGTGCCAGCAGTACCCCAATGGGGGGCCAAGAGACCCAGTACTTC	CASSTPMGGQETQYF
TRBV28	TRBJ2-5	15	.	.	TGTGCCAGCAGCCTAAGGGGCAGGGTAGGGGAGACCCAGTACTTC	CASSLRGRVGETQYF
TRBV6-4	TRBJ1-1	13	.	.	TGTGCCAGCAGTGACTCGGGGGGCACTGAAGCTTTCTTT	CASSDSGGTEAFF
TRBV14	TRBJ2-2	15	TRBD1	.	TGTGCCAGCAGCCAATGGACAGGGGGGACCGGGGAGCTGTTTTTT	CASSQWTGGTGELFF
TRBV10-3	TRBJ2-7	15	TRBD2	once	TGTGCCACGACTGAGCGGGAGAGAGGGATCTACGAGCAGTACTTC	CATTERERGIYEQYF
TRBV7-9	TRBJ1-2	14	.	.	TGTGCCAGCAGCCCCGAGGACAGCTACTATGGCTACACCTTC	CASSPEDSYYGYTF
TRBV29-1	TRBJ2-7	12	TRBD1	once	TGCAGCGTGACAGGGGCGGGCTACGAGCAGTACTTC	CSVTGAGYEQYF
TRBV19	TRBJ2-1	15	TRBD2	.	TGTGCCAGTAGTACCGGGACTAGCGGGGTCAATGAGCAGTTCTTC	CASSTGTSGVNEQFF
TRBV30	TRBJ1-1	12	.	.	TGTGCCTGGGGTGGAGTTAATAGTGAAGCTTTCTTT	CAWGGVNSEAFF
TRBV21-1	TRBJ2-7	16	.	.	TGTGCCAGCAGCAAAGTTCGGACAGGGTCGGACTACGAGCAGTACTTC	CASSKVRTGSDYEQYF
TRBV20-1	TRBJ2-2	15	TRBD2	.	TGCAGTGCTAGTAATGGCGGGAGGGCAACCGGGGAGCTGTTTTTT	CSASNGGRATGELFF
TRBV29-1	TRBJ2-5	15	TRBD2	.	TGCAGCGTTAGGACTAGCGGGAGTCGGGTCGAGACCCAGTACTTC	CSVRTSGSRVETQYF
TRBV14	TRBJ2-3	17	TRBD2	.	TGTGCCAGCAGCCCATGGACTAGCGGTGCTAGCACAGATACGCAGTATTTT	CASSPWTSGASTDTQYF
TRBV7-9	TRBJ2-3	19	TRBD2	.	TGTGCCAGCAGCTTAGCGCTAGCGGGAGGGACACTTAGCACAGATACGCAGTATTTT	CASSLALAGGTLSTDTQYF
TRBV2	TRBJ2-5	12	.	once	TGTGCCACCGCGGGAATCCAAGAGACCCAGTACTTC	CATAGIQETQYF
TRBV19	TRBJ2-2	14	.	.	TGTGCCAGTAGTATCCGACAGGATGCCGGGGAGCTGTTTTTT	CASSIRQDAGELFF
TRBV29-1	TRBJ1-1	13	.	few	TGCAGCGCTCAGACAGCTATGAACACTGAAGCTTTCTTT	CSAQTAMNTEAFF
TRBV6-4	TRBJ2-7	13	TRBD1	.	TGTGCCATATTTCGACAGGGTTTTAGCGAGCAGTACTTC	CAIFRQGFSEQYF
TRBV29-1	TRBJ1-2	12	.	few	TGCAGCGTTGCAGGCGCTAACTATGGCTACACCTTC	CSVAGANYGYTF
TRBV27	TRBJ1-6	19	TRBD1	.	TGTGCCAGCAGTTTATTTGCCCGACAGGGGAACCGACCCCTTTCACCCCTCCACTTT	CASSLFARQGNRPLSPLHF
TRBV29-1	TRBJ2-2	13	TRBD1	.	TGCAGCGCGGGACAGGTGGGGACCGGGGAGCTGTTTTTT	CSAGQVGTGELFF
TRBV7-3	TRBJ1-2	13	TRBD1	few	TGTGCCAGCAGCTTCGACAGGGGTGGTGGCTACACCTTC	CASSFDRGGGYTF
TRBV24-1	TRBJ2-3	16	TRBD1	.	TGTGCCACCAGTGATACGGGACAGGGTCACACAGATACGCAGTATTTT	CATSDTGQGHTDTQYF
TRBV7-9	TRBJ2-7	15	.	.	TGTGCCAGCAGCCCCGGGGGAGGGGGAAGTAGCGAGCAGTACTTC	CASSPGGGGSSEQYF
TRBV5-1	TRBJ2-3	14	.	.	TGCGCCAGCAGAGAACAGGGTAATTCAGATACGCAGTATTTT	CASREQGNSDTQYF
TRBV6-6	TRBJ1-6	14	.	.	TGTGCCAGCAGTTACTCGGAAATTAGCATTCCCCTCCACTTT	CASSYSEISIPLHF